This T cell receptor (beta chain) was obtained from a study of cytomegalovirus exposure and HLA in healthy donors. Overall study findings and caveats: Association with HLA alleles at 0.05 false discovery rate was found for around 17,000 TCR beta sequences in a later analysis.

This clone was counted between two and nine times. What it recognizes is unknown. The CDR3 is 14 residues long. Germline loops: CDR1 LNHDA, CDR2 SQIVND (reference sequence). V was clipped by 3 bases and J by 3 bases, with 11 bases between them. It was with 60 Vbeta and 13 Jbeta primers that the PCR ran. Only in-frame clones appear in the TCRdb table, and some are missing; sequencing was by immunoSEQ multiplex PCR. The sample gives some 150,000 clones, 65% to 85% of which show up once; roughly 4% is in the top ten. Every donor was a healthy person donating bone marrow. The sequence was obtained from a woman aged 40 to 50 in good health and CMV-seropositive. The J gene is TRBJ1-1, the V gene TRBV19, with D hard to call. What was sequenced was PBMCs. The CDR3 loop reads CASSIRGKDTEAFF. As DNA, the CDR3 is TGTGCCAGTAGTATCCGGGGTAAGGACACTGAAGCTTTCTTT.